The 29 T cell receptor beta chains presented below share a single source sample, sequenced in a study of shared clonotypes between healthy human individuals. Assay used: immunoSEQ multiplex PCR; TCRdb lists only in-frame clones, some missing. The table shows 1.4 million or so clones, with roughly 98.5% occurring only once. Sequenced input: naive CD4+ T cells sorted from blood. Stated subset: CD45RA+ positively selected. The receptor set was obtained from a man aged 30-40 years in good health.

The gene calls are TRBV10-1 and TRBJ2-7; TRBD2 matches 8 bases. V lost 4 bases and J lost 3; bases outside the gene matches: 8. Germline CDR1 reads WNHNN; CDR2 reads SYGVQD (reference sequence). CDR3 length: 15 residues. CDR3 coding DNA: TGCGCCAGCAGTGGGGGGACTAGTGGACACTACGAGCAGTACTTC. It yields the protein CASSGGTSGHYEQYF.

As for this clone: Distinct nucleotide sequences in the sample also encode this CDR3. The J gene is TRBJ2-7, the V gene TRBV29-1; 11 bases agree with TRBD1. CDR3 length equals 14 residues. The germline CDR1 and CDR2 sequences are SQVTM and ANQGSEA. J lost 2 bases, V lost 6 bases, and 6 bases had no gene match. The CDR3 is CSVEGQGGPYEQYF. For the CDR3, the DNA is TGCAGCGTCGAGGGACAGGGGGGTCCCTACGAGCAGTACTTC.

The rearrangement links TRBV4-2 to TRBJ2-7; no clear D gene. The CDR3 spans 16 residues. Trimming removed 0 bases from V and 1 base from J, with 13 bases in between. The germline CDR1 and CDR2 sequences are LGHNA and YNFKEQ. This CDR3 reads CASSQEVPLVSYEQYF. The CDR3 DNA follows: TGTGCCAGCAGCCAAGAGGTTCCTTTAGTTTCCTACGAGCAGTACTTC.

The rearrangement links TRBV5-4 to TRBJ2-1; D might be TRBD2 (6 bases). The germline V and J ends were trimmed by 7 bases and 8 bases, with 16 bases remaining between them. The CDR3 has 13 amino acids. Germline values: CDR1 SGHNT, CDR2 YYREEE (reference sequence). This chain's CDR3 is CASRRGWVDEQFF. CDR3 bases: TGTGCCAGCCGTCGGGGGTGGGTAGATGAGCAGTTCTTC.

This chain joins TRBV6-1 and TRBJ2-7; weak D call: TRBD1 (6 bases). The CDR3 contains 13 residues. V was clipped by 7 bases and J by 3 bases, with 13 bases between them. Germline CDR1 reads MNHNS; CDR2 reads SASEGT. The CDR3 here is CASIGTGIYEQYF. The CDR3 DNA reads TGTGCCAGCATTGGAACAGGGATCTACGAGCAGTACTTC.

J is TRBJ2-7 and V is TRBV7-6; D may be TRBD1 (6 bases). CDR3 length equals 15 residues. Trimming took 1 base from V and 3 from J, leaving 13 bases between them. CDR1 and CDR2 from the germline V gene are SGHVS and FNYEAQ. The CDR3 protein is CASSLDPGTHYEQYF. Here the CDR3 DNA reads TGTGCCAGCAGCTTAGATCCAGGGACACACTACGAGCAGTACTTC.

The gene calls are TRBV5-1 and TRBJ2-1, with 7 bases aligning to TRBD2. The germline CDR1 and CDR2 sequences are SGHRS and YFSETQ. The CDR3 has 13 amino acids. The trim removed 1 base at V and 9 bases at J, leaving 4 bases unmatched. The CDR3 coding sequence is TGCGCCAGCAGCTTGCGGGAGGCGCTTGAGCAGTTCTTC. It codes for CASSLREALEQFF.

About this clone: This sample includes further DNA sequences coding for the same CDR3. The chain recombines TRBV28 with TRBJ1-5; no clear D. Germline V gene lookup returns CDR1 MDHEN and CDR2 SYDVKM. V was shortened by 2 bases and J by 3 bases, with 5 bases between the two germline ends. CDR3 length equals 13 residues. The CDR3 coding sequence is TGTGCCAGCAGTTTAGGTCCCAATCAGCCCCAGCATTTT. Amino acid sequence: CASSLGPNQPQHF.

The CDR3 here is CASSSLAQSLNYGYTF. The CDR3 DNA reads TGTGCCAGCAGCTCACTGGCACAAAGTCTCAACTATGGCTACACCTTC. The V gene is TRBV5-5, the J gene TRBJ1-2; D unresolved. The CDR3 extends over 16 amino acids. CDR1 is SGHKS and CDR2 is YYEKEE in the germline V gene (reference sequence). V lost 3 bases to trimming and J lost 2 bases, with 17 bases between them.

The chain carries TRBV2 and TRBJ2-1; weak D call: TRBD2 (6 bases). V was clipped by 7 bases and J by 10 bases, with 20 bases between them. Per germline, CDR1 SNHLY and CDR2 FYNNEI. The CDR3 extends over 14 amino acids. This chain's CDR3 is CASKEAGGLWEQFF. In nucleotides, the CDR3 is TGTGCCAGCAAGGAAGCGGGTGGGCTTTGGGAGCAGTTCTTC.

The chain has TRBV6-5 and TRBJ1-2; TRBD1 matches at 7 bases. The germline V gene has CDR1 MNHEY and CDR2 SVGAGI. The CDR3 is 14 residues long. Trimming cost V 6 bases and J 5 bases; bases outside gene matches: 9. This CDR3 is CASRRTEQGYGYTF. CDR3 bases: TGTGCCAGCAGGAGGACGGAACAGGGGTATGGCTACACCTTC.

The count of this clone is one. The chain combines TRBV5-1 with TRBJ1-2; 8 positions agree with TRBD1. CDR3 size: 14 residues. From germline, CDR1 is SGHRS and CDR2 YFSETQ. V shed 5 bases and J 4 bases; nucleotides not matched to a gene: 7. The CDR3 DNA sequence: TGCGCCAGCAGACCTACCGGGACAGGCTATGGCTACACCTTC. It yields the protein CASRPTGTGYGYTF. The full variable domain, with the rest looked up from reference TRBV5-1 and TRBJ1-2, is KAGVTQTPRYLIKTRGQQVTLSCSPISGHRSVSWYQQTPGQGLQFLFEYFSETQRNKGNFPGRFSGRQFSNSRSEMNVSTLELGDSALYLCASRPTGTGYGYTFGSGTRLTVV.

V usage is TRBV20-1 and J usage is TRBJ1-1, with D tentatively TRBD1 (6 bases). CDR3 length: 11 amino acids. Trimming cost V 5 bases and J 6 bases, with 10 bases left between them. Germline-derived CDR1 and CDR2 are DFQATT and SNEGSKA (reference sequence). The CDR3 region has the DNA TGCAGTGCTTCCAGGGGCCCTGAAGCTTTCTTT. This translates into CSASRGPEAFF.

About this clone: Different DNA sequences within this sample yield the same CDR3. The J gene is TRBJ2-3, the V gene TRBV7-9; D gene unclear. Trimming removed 1 base at V and 1 base at J, with 3 bases between. The CDR3 runs to 13 residues. From germline, CDR1 is SEHNR and CDR2 FQNEAQ (reference sequence). The chain's CDR3 is CASSLVGTDTQYF. Written as DNA, the CDR3 is TGTGCCAGCAGCTTAGTCGGCACAGATACGCAGTATTTT.

V gene TRBV4-1 combines with J gene TRBJ2-4; no clear D gene. The CDR3 has 13 residues. Germline V gene lookup returns CDR1 MGHRA and CDR2 YSYEKL. V was pared by 0 bases and J by 9 bases, with 9 bases between. The CDR3 reads CASSQDPPGIQYF. CDR3 DNA: TGCGCCAGCAGCCAAGATCCCCCAGGCATTCAGTACTTC.

V is TRBV25-1 and J is TRBJ2-7; D unclear. Germline CDR1 reads MGHDK; CDR2 reads SYGVNS. CDR3 length: 13 residues. The V end lost 2 bases, the J end lost 5 bases, and 10 bases lay between the germline ends. The CDR3 DNA is TGTGCCAGCAGTGAAGGTTGGTCGGACGAGCAGTACTTC. Residues: CASSEGWSDEQYF.

V gene TRBV11-2 combines with J gene TRBJ2-6, with D unclear. The CDR3 has 16 residues. V was pared by 5 bases and J by 3 bases, with 14 bases between. Germline assignment: CDR1 SGHAT and CDR2 FQNNGV. In DNA form, the CDR3 reads TGTGCCAGCAGCCGGTTGCAAATCGGTGGGGCCAACGTCCTGACTTTC. Amino acids: CASSRLQIGGANVLTF.

Of note for this clone: Sequence at one end of the junction differs from germline and may be a read error. The J gene is TRBJ2-2, the V gene TRBV7-7; TRBD1 is a possible D gene (6 bases). Germline CDR1 SSHAT, CDR2 FNYEAQ (reference sequence). This CDR3 spans 12 amino acids. For the CDR3, the DNA is TGTGCTAGCAGCCCAGGGGCCGGGGAGCTGTTTTTT. It codes for CASSPGAGELFF.

The chain carries TRBV7-6 and TRBJ2-5; 12 nucleotides align to TRBD2. CDR3 length: 15 amino acids. Trimming took 5 bases from V and 3 from J; bases not matched to a gene: 4. The germline gives CDR1 SGHVS, CDR2 FNYEAQ. The CDR3 is CASSPRLAGEETQYF. In DNA, the CDR3 is TGTGCCAGCAGCCCACGACTAGCGGGAGAAGAGACCCAGTACTTC.

The gene calls are TRBV10-2 and TRBJ2-3; TRBD1 agrees at 7 bases. CDR3 size: 16 residues. V trimming: 3 bases; J trimming: 3 bases; junction bases outside the gene matches: 9. Germline V gives CDR1 WSHSY, CDR2 SAAADI. The CDR3 loop is CASSERRGGATDTQYF. Written as DNA, the CDR3 is TGCGCCAGCAGTGAACGCAGAGGGGGCGCGACAGATACGCAGTATTTT.

The chain carries TRBV18 and TRBJ2-2; 8 bases map to TRBD2. In germline, CDR1 is KGHSH, CDR2 LQKENI. V was clipped by 2 bases and J by 3 bases; unmatched bases: 5. The CDR3 runs 16 residues. The CDR3 sequence: CASSPFGTRDTGELFF. In DNA form, the CDR3 reads TGTGCCAGCTCACCATTCGGGACTAGAGACACCGGGGAGCTGTTTTTT.

The V gene is TRBV6-5, the J gene TRBJ2-7; D not resolved. Germline CDR1 reads MNHEY; CDR2 reads SVGAGI. V dropped 7 bases and J dropped 5 bases, with 12 bases sitting between them. The CDR3 spans 12 residues. The CDR3 region is CASMAVNNEQYF. DNA of the CDR3: TGTGCCAGCATGGCTGTAAACAACGAGCAGTACTTC.

The chain has TRBV9 and TRBJ2-1; D remains ambiguous. V was pared by 4 bases and J by 12 bases, with 14 bases between. CDR3 length: 12 residues. Germline V gene data show CDR1 as SGDLS and CDR2 as YYNGEE. The CDR3 here is CASSTTTAAQFF. The DNA of the CDR3 is TGTGCCAGCAGCACCACCACCGCGGCGCAGTTCTTC.

The chain links TRBV4-3 to TRBJ1-4; no firm D call. V was shortened by 0 bases and J by 0 bases, with 8 bases between the two germline ends. Looked up from germline, CDR1 is LGHNA and CDR2 is YSLEER. CDR3 length equals 16 residues. The CDR3 nucleotides read TGCGCCAGCAGCCAAGATGTCGGAACAACTAATGAAAAACTGTTTTTT. Translated, it gives CASSQDVGTTNEKLFF.

The chain has TRBV4-1 and TRBJ1-4; D might be TRBD1 (5 bases). Germline V gene lookup returns CDR1 MGHRA and CDR2 YSYEKL. V lost 1 base and J 5 bases, leaving 17 bases between the germline ends. The CDR3 is 17 residues long. The chain's CDR3 is CASSQAALQALNEKLFF. The CDR3, as DNA: TGCGCCAGCAGCCAAGCCGCCCTACAGGCGCTAAATGAAAAACTGTTTTTT.

V usage is TRBV6-1 and J usage is TRBJ2-7, with a weak D call TRBD2 (5 bases). Trimming left V 8 bases short and J 7 bases short, with 12 bases between. The CDR3 loop spans 11 amino acids. Germline CDR1 and CDR2: MNHNS and SASEGT. CDR3 nucleotides: TGTGCCAGCGGCCCGTGGGAGGAGCAGTACTTC. Translated, it gives CASGPWEEQYF.

The chain couples TRBV2 to TRBJ2-3; weak D call: TRBD2 (6 bases). This CDR3 is 13 amino acids long. Germline V gene data show CDR1 as SNHLY and CDR2 as FYNNEI. V lost 6 bases and J 5 bases, leaving 12 bases between the germline ends. The CDR3 DNA reads as TGTGCCAGCAGACGGACTATGGAAGATACGCAGTATTTT. Translated, it gives CASRRTMEDTQYF.

This clone was recorded once. V is TRBV5-1 and J is TRBJ2-5; TRBD1 matches 10 bases. V was pared by 4 bases and J by 5 bases, with 8 bases of the junction left unmatched. The CDR3 is 15 residues long. CDR1 is SGHRS and CDR2 is YFSETQ in the germline V gene. The DNA for the CDR3 is TGCGCCAGCAGCACGGGACAGGGGATCGGGGAGACCCAGTACTTC. This encodes CASSTGQGIGETQYF.

CDR3 amino acids: CASSRTGTNTGELFF. The CDR3 DNA reads as TGTGCCAGCAGCAGAACCGGGACTAACACCGGGGAGCTGTTTTTT. The chain carries TRBV7-8 and TRBJ2-2, with D maybe TRBD2 (6 bases). The CDR3 consists of 15 residues. V was shortened by 5 bases and J by 2 bases, with 12 bases between the two germline ends. CDR1 and CDR2 (germline): SGHVS, FQNEAQ.